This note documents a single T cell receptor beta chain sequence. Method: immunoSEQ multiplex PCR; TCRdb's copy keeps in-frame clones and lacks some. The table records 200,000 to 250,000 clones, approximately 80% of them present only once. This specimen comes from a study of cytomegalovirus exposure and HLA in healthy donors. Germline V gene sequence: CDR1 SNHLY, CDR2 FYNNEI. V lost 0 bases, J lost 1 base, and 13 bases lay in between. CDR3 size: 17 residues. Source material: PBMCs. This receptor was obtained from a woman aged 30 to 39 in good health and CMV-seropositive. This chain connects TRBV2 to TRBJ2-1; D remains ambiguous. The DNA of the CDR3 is TGTGCCAGCAGTGAAGCCGGTAGACTCCTATCCTACAATGAGCAGTTCTTC. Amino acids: CASSEAGRLLSYNEQFF.